This TCR beta chain originates from a study of blood T cells in healthy people across ages. The use of a sample-barcoded 5' primer and a J-beta primer mix characterized a second PCR of roughly 7 to 12 cycles. Via MiXCR, TCRdb re-called the 5' RACE reads, giving one row per CDR3 protein. The table lists approximately 810,000 distinct CDR3 sequences, under 30% of them singletons. The germline gives CDR1 KGHDR, CDR2 SFDVKD. Trimming took off 0 bases at V and 3 bases at J, with 21 bases between the two ends. The CDR3 is 19 residues long. This clonotype was found a few times. The specimen sequenced was blood. This receptor was identified in a woman of 80 years or more in good health. This rearrangement joins TRBV24-1 to TRBJ2-3; the D gene is possibly TRBD2 (7 bases). The CDR3 bases are TGTGCCACCAGTGATTTGCTACGGGGGGCCGCACCAGGAACAGATACGCAGTATTTT. It yields the protein CATSDLLRGAAPGTDTQYF.